This TCR beta chain derives from a study of T-cell memory formation after mild COVID-19. Study-level background: There were largely donor-specific TCR clusters. Overall study results and limits: Largely, contracting CD4+ clones fell within CM and EM, and contracting CD8+ clones within EMRA. The pre-infection memory compartment contained some responding clones, suggesting cross-reactive memory joined.

TCR alpha and TCR beta cDNA libraries with sample barcodes and UMIs came from 5'RACE using constant-segment primers. In TCRdb, the 5' RACE reads were re-called with MiXCR into one record per CDR3 protein. The sample has about 360,000 distinct CDR3 sequences, approximately 15% seen once; the top ten hold around 21%. There are 16 residues in the CDR3. Germline CDR1 reads SGHDT; CDR2 reads YYEEEE. The V end lost 4 bases, the J end lost 4 bases, and 21 bases lay between the germline ends. This clonotype has ten or more counts. Antigen unknown. This clonotype was sampled from a man between 18 and 29 years old who had mild COVID-19 (a few samples of this study predate the infection). Cell type and time point are not known. The chain has TRBV5-6 and TRBJ2-7, with D possibly called TRBD1 or TRBD2 (5 bases each). The source material was PBMCs or a T cell subset sorted from them (not recorded which). CDR3 loop: CASSTGTDVFSYEQYF. The CDR3 bases are TGTGCCAGCAGCACCGGGACCGACGTGTTTTCGTACGAGCAGTACTTC.